The 20 T cell receptor beta chains given below trace back to one sample, sequenced in a study of cytomegalovirus exposure and HLA in healthy donors. Some clones are missing from TCRdb's copy, which holds only in-frame ones; the method was immunoSEQ multiplex PCR. The repertoire holds about 170,000 clones, with about 89% as singletons. Sequencing used PBMCs. The receptors here all came from a man aged 18 to 29 in good health and CMV-seropositive.

The V call is TRBV27, the J call TRBJ1-6; D not resolved. V lost 2 bases and J lost 8, with 7 bases in between. CDR1 MNHEY and CDR2 SMNVEV come from the germline V gene (reference sequence). This CDR3 has 13 amino acids. CDR3 sequence reads: CASSLGLDSPLHF. CDR3 coding DNA: TGTGCCAGCAGTTTAGGGCTGGATTCACCCCTCCACTTT.

The rearrangement joins TRBV6-1 to TRBJ2-7; tentative D call: TRBD1 (5 bases). The CDR3 contains 15 residues. Trimming shortened V by 1 base and J by 3 bases, and 13 bases separated the two germline ends. Germline V CDR1 and CDR2: MNHNS, SASEGT. In DNA form, the CDR3 reads TGTGCCAGCAGTGAAGTTCAGGGTGTGATCTACGAGCAGTACTTC. Translation: CASSEVQGVIYEQYF.

This chain connects TRBV23-1 to TRBJ2-3, with D possibly matching TRBD1 (6 bases). TRBV23-1 is an open reading frame, and its role is uncertain. Trimming removed 10 bases at V and 0 bases at J, with 26 bases between. The length of the CDR3 is 18 residues. The CDR3 DNA reads as TGCGCCACCCTGGCCCAGGGGTCTCATCCACCAAGCACAGATACGCAGTATTTT. Its translation: CATLAQGSHPPSTDTQYF.

The gene calls are TRBV28 and TRBJ1-1, with D perhaps matching TRBD1 (5 bases). Germline CDR1 and CDR2: MDHEN and SYDVKM. There are 15 residues in the CDR3. V was pared by 4 bases and J by 1 base, with 13 bases between. CDR3 loop: CASSSRGGANTEAFF. The CDR3 nucleotides are TGTGCCAGCAGTTCCCGCGGAGGGGCGAACACTGAAGCTTTCTTT.

The J gene is TRBJ2-7, the V gene TRBV18; D may be TRBD2 (5 bases). The V end lost 6 bases, the J end lost 0 bases, and 24 bases lay between the germline ends. The CDR3 is made up of 18 amino acids. Germline lookup yields CDR1 KGHSH and CDR2 LQKENI. The chain's CDR3 is CASSSNLVGDGGSYEQYF. CDR3 coding DNA: TGTGCCAGCTCTTCGAATCTAGTTGGTGACGGAGGCTCCTACGAGCAGTACTTC.

The chain carries TRBV5-8 and TRBJ1-2; 8 bases are a match to TRBD1. Per germline, CDR1 SGHTS and CDR2 YDEGEE. The J segment lost 5 bases and the V segment lost 4 bases, leaving 7 bases of the junction unmatched. The CDR3 runs 14 residues. CDR3 sequence: CASSPDRAGYGYTF. The CDR3 region has the DNA TGTGCCAGCAGCCCGGACAGGGCGGGGTATGGCTACACCTTC.

This clone occurred once. The gene calls are TRBV5-8 and TRBJ2-1, with a possible D match to TRBD2 (5 bases). The V gene lost 2 bases and the J gene lost 4 bases, with 13 bases spanning the gap. CDR1 and CDR2 (germline): SGHTS, YDEGEE. This CDR3 comprises 15 residues. The CDR3 sequence: CASSFSLRLYNEQFF. As DNA, the CDR3 is TGTGCCAGCAGCTTCAGTCTCAGACTATACAATGAGCAGTTCTTC. Complete variable domain (other parts from reference TRBV5-8 and TRBJ2-1): EAGVTQSPTHLIKTRGQQATLRCSPISGHTSVYWYQQALGLGLQFLLWYDEGEERNRGNFPPRFSGRQFPNYSSELNVNALELEDSALYLCASSFSLRLYNEQFFGPGTRLTVL.

V is TRBV10-3 and J is TRBJ1-1; D gene uncertain. Deletions cut 7 bases from V and 1 base from J, with 13 bases between. CDR1 ENHRY and CDR2 SYGVKD come from the germline V gene. This CDR3 comprises 14 residues. The CDR3 DNA reads TGTGCCATCACCCCGGGAAGCCCGAACACTGAAGCTTTCTTT. Protein: CAITPGSPNTEAFF.

This clone showed up just a few times. This chain links TRBV27 with TRBJ2-7; 9 bases line up with TRBD1. This CDR3 is built from 14 residues. Trimming cost V 6 bases and J 2 bases; bases outside gene matches: 5. Germline-derived CDR1 and CDR2 are MNHEY and SMNVEV (reference sequence). The DNA of the CDR3 is TGTGCCAGCAGCCGGGACAGGGAGACCTACGAGCAGTACTTC. It specifies CASSRDRETYEQYF.

This clone occurred a few times. The gene calls are TRBV7-9 and TRBJ1-4, with 9 positions matching TRBD1. The CDR3 contains 16 residues. Per germline, CDR1 SEHNR and CDR2 FQNEAQ (reference sequence). The V gene end was trimmed by 1 base and the J gene end by 6 bases; junction bases not matched to a gene: 6. The CDR3 loop reads CASSLGTGDLHEKLFF. The CDR3 coding sequence is TGTGCCAGCAGCTTAGGGACAGGGGATCTTCATGAAAAACTGTTTTTT.

The CDR3 loop reads CASSQETRRTDTQYF. CDR3 coding DNA: TGCGCCAGCAGCCAAGAAACTAGACGCACAGATACGCAGTATTTT. The chain joins TRBV4-3 to TRBJ2-3; D is perhaps TRBD2 (5 bases). CDR1 and CDR2 from the germline V gene are LGHNA and YSLEER. CDR3 length: 15 residues. V lost 0 bases and J lost 1, with 8 bases in between.

This clone was seen once. The chain is built from TRBV2 and TRBJ2-2, with D perhaps matching TRBD2 (6 bases). The germline CDR1 and CDR2 sequences are SNHLY and FYNNEI. V dropped 7 bases and J dropped 2 bases, with 14 bases sitting between them. The CDR3 length is 15 residues. The DNA of the CDR3 is TGTGCCAGCAAGCGGCTAGCGTCTAACACCGGGGAGCTGTTTTTT. Translation: CASKRLASNTGELFF.

This clone was counted only a few times. J is TRBJ2-2 and V is TRBV7-6, with D unclear. Germline CDR1 and CDR2: SGHVS and FNYEAQ. V lost 1 base, J lost 2 bases, and 5 bases lay in between. The CDR3 runs 14 residues. The CDR3 DNA is TGTGCCAGCAGCTTAGGAGCCAACACCGGGGAGCTGTTTTTT. It translates to CASSLGANTGELFF.

In nucleotides, the CDR3 is TGCGCCAGCACCCCAGGTTGGGGACAGCGAGACCCAGATGAAGCTTTCTTT. Its translation is CASTPGWGQRDPDEAFF. This chain uses TRBV5-1 with TRBJ1-1; 7 bases fit TRBD1. The CDR3 contains 17 residues. Germline V lookup: CDR1 SGHRS, CDR2 YFSETQ. V lost 6 bases and J lost 7; bases outside the gene matches: 21.

The genes are TRBV29-1 and TRBJ2-1, with 7 bases lining up with TRBD2. Unmatched junction bases numbered 2, after V lost 3 bases and J lost 9 bases. The CDR3 has 11 residues. In germline, CDR1 is SQVTM, CDR2 ANQGSEA. CDR3 nucleotide sequence: TGCAGCGTTGACGGCGGGGGTGAGCAGTTCTTC. Its protein is CSVDGGGEQFF.

The chain uses TRBV5-1 and TRBJ1-3; D possibly corresponds to TRBD1 (5 bases). The CDR3 is 16 amino acids. CDR1 is SGHRS, CDR2 YFSETQ, per germline. V was cut by 4 bases and J by 3 bases, with 17 bases left in between. Here the CDR3 DNA reads TGCGCCAGCAGCCTTCGAAGGCAGGGAGGTGGAAACACCATATATTTT. Its translation is CASSLRRQGGGNTIYF.

The chain uses TRBV7-9 and TRBJ2-3; tentatively, D is TRBD1 (6 bases). V lost 5 bases and J 3 bases, leaving 15 bases between the germline ends. The length of the CDR3 is 15 residues. The germline CDR1 and CDR2 sequences are SEHNR and FQNEAQ (reference sequence). The CDR3 nucleotides read TGTGCCAGCAGCCCTCTCAGGGGAAGGACAGATACGCAGTATTTT. Translating it yields CASSPLRGRTDTQYF.

This clone was seen just once. The chain recombines TRBV4-2 with TRBJ2-4; TRBD1 aligns across 8 bases. This CDR3 has 16 amino acids. The V segment lost 6 bases and the J segment 6 bases; nucleotides outside the gene matches: 13. Per the germline V gene, CDR1 is LGHNA and CDR2 is YNFKEQ. This CDR3 reads CASRGTGETQGNIQYF. DNA of the CDR3: TGTGCCAGCAGGGGGACAGGCGAAACACAAGGAAACATTCAGTACTTC.

This clone was counted once. The rearrangement links TRBV29-1 to TRBJ2-1, with 10 positions matching TRBD2. The CDR3 length is 14 residues. V was clipped by 7 bases and J by 2 bases; unmatched bases: 5. The germline V gene has CDR1 SQVTM and CDR2 ANQGSEA. The CDR3 DNA reads as TGCAGCGCCTGGACTAGCGGCCCCTACAATGAGCAGTTCTTC. Its translation: CSAWTSGPYNEQFF.

The rearrangement joins TRBV4-3 to TRBJ2-2, with D perhaps TRBD2 (6 bases). This CDR3 comprises 17 residues. Germline lookup yields CDR1 LGHNA and CDR2 YSLEER. Trimming removed 0 bases at V and 1 base at J, with 12 bases between. CDR3 nucleotides: TGCGCCAGCAGCCAAGATGCGACTAGATGGAACACCGGGGAGCTGTTTTTT. Translating it yields CASSQDATRWNTGELFF.